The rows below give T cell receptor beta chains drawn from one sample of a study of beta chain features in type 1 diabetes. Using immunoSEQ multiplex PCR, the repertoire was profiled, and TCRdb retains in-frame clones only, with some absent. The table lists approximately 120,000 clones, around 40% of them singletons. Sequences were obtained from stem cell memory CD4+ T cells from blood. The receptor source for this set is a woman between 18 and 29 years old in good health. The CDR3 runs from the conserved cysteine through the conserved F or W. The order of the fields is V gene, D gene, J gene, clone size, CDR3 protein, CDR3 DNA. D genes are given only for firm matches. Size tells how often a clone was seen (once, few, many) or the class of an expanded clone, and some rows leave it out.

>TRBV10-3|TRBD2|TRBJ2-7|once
CAISESRASGRVGEQYF
TGTGCCATCAGTGAGTCACGGGCTAGCGGGAGGGTTGGCGAGCAGTACTTC
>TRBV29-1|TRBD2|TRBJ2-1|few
CSVELRLAGNEQFF
TGCAGCGTTGAGTTGAGACTAGCGGGAAATGAGCAGTTCTTC
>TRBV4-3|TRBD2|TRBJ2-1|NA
CASSQGRYSGSYNEQFF
TGCGCCAGCAGCCAAGGGCGATATAGCGGGTCCTACAATGAGCAGTTCTTC
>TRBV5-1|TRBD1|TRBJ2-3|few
CASSSDRDTQYF
TGCGCCAGCAGCTCGGACAGGGACACGCAGTATTTT
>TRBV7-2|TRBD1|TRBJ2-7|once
CASSFAPGGYEQYF
TGTGCCAGCAGCTTTGCGCCAGGGGGATACGAGCAGTACTTC
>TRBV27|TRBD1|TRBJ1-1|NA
CASSQQGWTEAFF
TGTGCCAGCAGTCAACAGGGGTGGACTGAAGCTTTCTTT
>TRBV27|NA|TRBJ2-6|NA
CASSLWGGWGEKSGANVLTF
TGTGCCAGCAGTTTATGGGGAGGATGGGGGGAGAAGAGTGGGGCCAACGTCCTGACTTTC
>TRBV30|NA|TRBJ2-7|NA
CAWSRQFYEQYF
TGTGCCTGGAGTAGACAGTTCTACGAGCAGTACTTC
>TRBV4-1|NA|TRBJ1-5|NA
CASSQDWANQPQHF
TGCGCCAGCAGCCAAGACTGGGCCAATCAGCCCCAGCATTTT
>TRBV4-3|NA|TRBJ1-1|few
CASSQGHSYTEAFF
TGCGCCAGCAGCCAAGGCCACAGTTACACTGAAGCTTTCTTT
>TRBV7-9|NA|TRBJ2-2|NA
CASSPRTANTGELFF
TGTGCCAGCAGCCCCCGAACAGCGAACACCGGGGAGCTGTTTTTT
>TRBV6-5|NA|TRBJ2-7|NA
CASSYRFRGEQYF
TGTGCCAGCAGTTACCGTTTCCGGGGAGAGCAGTACTTC
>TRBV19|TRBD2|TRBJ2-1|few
CASSGRTSGRSYNEQFF
TGTGCCAGTAGTGGGAGGACTAGCGGCCGCTCCTACAATGAGCAGTTCTTC
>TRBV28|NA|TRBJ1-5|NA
CASSNGGVSNQPQHF
TGTGCCAGCAGTAACGGGGGGGTCAGCAATCAGCCCCAGCATTTT
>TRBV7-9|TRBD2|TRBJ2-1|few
CATDPGLAGGPSYNEQFF
TGTGCCACAGACCCGGGACTAGCGGGAGGCCCCTCCTACAATGAGCAGTTCTTC
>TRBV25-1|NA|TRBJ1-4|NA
CASTPRSGKLFF
TGTGCCAGCACCCCCCGATCGGGGAAACTGTTTTTT
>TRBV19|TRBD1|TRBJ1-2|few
CASSTGTELYGYTF
TGTGCCAGTAGTACCGGGACAGAATTATATGGCTACACCTTC
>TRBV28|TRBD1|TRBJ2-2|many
CASSTRDRVYRELFF
TGTGCCAGCAGTACTAGGGACAGAGTATACCGGGAGCTGTTTTTT
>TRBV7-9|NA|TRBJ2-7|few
CASSQRTGRVEYF
TGTGCCAGCAGCCAGAGGACAGGGAGGGTGGAGTACTTC
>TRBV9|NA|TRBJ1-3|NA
CASSLQYRNTIYF
TGTGCCAGCAGCCTCCAGTACCGAAACACCATATATTTT
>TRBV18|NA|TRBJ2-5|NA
CASSPLSYQETQYF
TGTGCCAGCTCACCGTTATCTTATCAAGAGACCCAGTACTTC
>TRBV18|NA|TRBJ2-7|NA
CASSPYGNSNLYEQYF
TGTGCCAGCTCACCGTACGGCAACAGCAATCTCTACGAGCAGTACTTC
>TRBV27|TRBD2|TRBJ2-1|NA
CASSLGTRVMNEQFF
TGTGCCAGCAGTTTAGGGACTAGGGTCATGAATGAGCAGTTCTTC
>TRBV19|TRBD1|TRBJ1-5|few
CAIGTGLQPQHF
TGTGCCATTGGGACAGGGCTTCAGCCCCAGCATTTT
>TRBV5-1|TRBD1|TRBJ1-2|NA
CASSFGNRGGAGYTF
TGCGCCAGCAGCTTTGGGAACAGGGGCGGAGCGGGCTACACCTTC
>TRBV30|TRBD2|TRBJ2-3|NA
CAWKGLAGDADTQYF
TGTGCCTGGAAGGGACTAGCGGGAGATGCAGATACGCAGTATTTT
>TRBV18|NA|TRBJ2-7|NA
CASSLGGHNRGDEQYF
TGTGCCAGCTCACTGGGGGGCCACAACCGGGGGGACGAGCAGTACTTC
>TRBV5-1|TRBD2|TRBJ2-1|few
CASSSGGSAYYNEQFF
TGCGCCAGCAGCTCGGGCGGGAGCGCCTACTACAATGAGCAGTTCTTC
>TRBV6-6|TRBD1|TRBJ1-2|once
CASSIYRDRGYGYTF
TGTGCCAGCAGTATATACCGGGACAGGGGTTATGGCTACACCTTC
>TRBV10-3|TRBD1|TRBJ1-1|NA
CAISGTGGEAFF
TGTGCCATCAGCGGGACAGGCGGTGAAGCTTTCTTT
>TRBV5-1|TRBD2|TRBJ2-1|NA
CASSTLAGVSNEQFF
TGCGCCAGCAGCACCCTAGCGGGAGTTTCCAATGAGCAGTTCTTC
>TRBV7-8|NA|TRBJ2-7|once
CASSLADSYEQYF
TGTGCCAGCAGCTTAGCTGACAGCTACGAGCAGTACTTC